This T cell receptor (beta chain) was observed in a study of blood T cell repertoires in COVID-19. Generated by immunoSEQ multiplex PCR, the TCRdb table keeps only in-frame clones and is missing some. The data contain 95,000 to 100,000 clones, 60% to 85% of them seen just once; the ten biggest clones take up less than 20%. Germline assignment: CDR1 LNHDA and CDR2 SQIVND (reference sequence). This CDR3 has 16 amino acids. Trimming took 8 bases from V and 2 from J; bases not matched to a gene: 12. The source material was peripheral blood. V is TRBV19 and J is TRBJ2-1, with 7 bases aligning to TRBD1. The TCR sequence derives from a woman aged 80 or older with active or convalescent COVID-19. CDR3 in DNA: TGTGCCAGTTCATCCCCGACAGGGTCGGCCTACAATGAGCAGTTCTTC. Translation: CASSSPTGSAYNEQFF.